This entry describes one TCR beta chain. This CDR3 region has 13 residues. V lost 0 bases and J lost 7, with 12 bases in between. In germline, CDR1 is GTSNPN, CDR2 SVGIG (reference sequence). This specimen comes from a study of blood T cell repertoires in COVID-19. Clones were sequenced by immunoSEQ multiplex PCR, and TCRdb holds only the in-frame ones, with some missing. The sample lists tens of thousands of clones; approximately 90% were seen once. The rearrangement links TRBV30 to TRBJ1-1, with D unclear. The material sequenced was peripheral blood. This receptor was obtained from a man between 65 and 85 years old with active or convalescent COVID-19. CDR3 nucleotide sequence: TGTGCCTGGAGTGTACTGGGCAGCAGTGAAGCTTTCTTT. Amino acids: CAWSVLGSSEAFF.